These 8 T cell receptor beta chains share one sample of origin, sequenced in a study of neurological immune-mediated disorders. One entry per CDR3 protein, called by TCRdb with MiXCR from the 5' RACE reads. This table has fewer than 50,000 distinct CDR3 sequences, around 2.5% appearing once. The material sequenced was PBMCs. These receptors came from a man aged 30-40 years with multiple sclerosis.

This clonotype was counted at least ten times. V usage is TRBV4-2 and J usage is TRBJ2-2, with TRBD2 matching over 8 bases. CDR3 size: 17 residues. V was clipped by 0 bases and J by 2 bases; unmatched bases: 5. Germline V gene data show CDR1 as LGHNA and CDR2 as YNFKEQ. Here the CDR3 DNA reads TGTGCCAGCAGCCAAGACCGTACTAGCGGTAACACCGGGGAGCTGTTTTTT. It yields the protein CASSQDRTSGNTGELFF.

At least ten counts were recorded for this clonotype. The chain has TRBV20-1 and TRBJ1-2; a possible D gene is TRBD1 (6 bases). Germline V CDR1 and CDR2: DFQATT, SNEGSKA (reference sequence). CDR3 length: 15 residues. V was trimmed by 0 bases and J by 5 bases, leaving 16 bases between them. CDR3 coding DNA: TGCAGTGCTAGAGATCTCCAGGGGTCGGGGTATGGCTACACCTTC. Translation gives CSARDLQGSGYGYTF.

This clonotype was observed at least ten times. The CDR3 here is CASSHLPYEQYF. In DNA, the CDR3 is TGTGCCAGCAGCCATCTTCCCTACGAGCAGTACTTC. The chain combines TRBV3-1 with TRBJ2-7; D uncertain. The CDR3 length is 12 residues. V shed 3 bases and J shed 2 bases, with 5 bases lying between them. Germline V lookup: CDR1 LGHDT, CDR2 YNNKEL (reference sequence).

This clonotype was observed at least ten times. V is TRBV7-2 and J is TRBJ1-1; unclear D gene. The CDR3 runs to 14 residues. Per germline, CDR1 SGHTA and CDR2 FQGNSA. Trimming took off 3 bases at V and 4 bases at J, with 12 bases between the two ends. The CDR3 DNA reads TGTGCCAGCAGCTTGGGTCGGGGTGCCACTGAAGCTTTCTTT. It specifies CASSLGRGATEAFF.

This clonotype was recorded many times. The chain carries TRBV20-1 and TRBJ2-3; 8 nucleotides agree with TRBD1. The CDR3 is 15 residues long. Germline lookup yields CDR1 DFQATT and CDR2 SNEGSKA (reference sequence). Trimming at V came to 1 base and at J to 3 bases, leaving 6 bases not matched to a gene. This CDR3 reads CSARVGRGLTDTQYF. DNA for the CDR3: TGCAGTGCTAGAGTCGGCAGGGGGCTTACAGATACGCAGTATTTT.

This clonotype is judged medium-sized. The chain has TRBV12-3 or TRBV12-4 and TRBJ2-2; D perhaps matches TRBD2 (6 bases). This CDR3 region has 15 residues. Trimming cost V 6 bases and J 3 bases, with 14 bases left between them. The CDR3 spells CASRSRGGYTGELFF. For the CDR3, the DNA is TGTGCCAGCAGATCCCGAGGAGGGTACACCGGGGAGCTGTTTTTT.

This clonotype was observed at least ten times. This CDR3 reads CSAPPGTGGENSPLHF. Written as DNA, the CDR3 is TGCAGTGCTCCTCCCGGGACAGGGGGCGAAAATTCACCCCTCCACTTT. The rearrangement joins TRBV20-1 to TRBJ1-6; TRBD1 matches 12 bases. From germline, CDR1 is DFQATT and CDR2 SNEGSKA (reference sequence). V was clipped by 5 bases and J by 7 bases; unmatched bases: 9. The CDR3 contains 16 residues.

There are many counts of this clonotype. In DNA, the CDR3 is TGTGCCAGCAGTGAGTCCGCAGGGGACACAGATACGCAGTATTTT. This translates into CASSESAGDTDTQYF. The V gene is TRBV6-4, the J gene TRBJ2-3; maybe TRBD1 (6 bases). Per the germline V gene, CDR1 is MRHNA and CDR2 is SNTAGT. This CDR3 has 15 amino acids. V lost 3 bases and J 2 bases, leaving 12 bases between the germline ends.